This T cell receptor (beta chain) appears in the sequencing data of a study of cytotoxic CD8 clonotypes in ibrutinib-treated CLL. TCR beta libraries used approximately 2 micrograms of genomic DNA from cryopreserved PBMCs. Whole-study findings and limits: Clonality measured at baseline exceeded age-matched healthy donors, tracking circulating CD8+ T-cell counts. Clonality rose at ibrutinib response, held steady in sustained remission, and fell toward baseline at progression.

At least ten counts were recorded for this clone. Its antigen is not known. Clones were sequenced by immunoSEQ multiplex PCR, and TCRdb holds only the in-frame ones, with some missing. The sample carries approximately 100,000 clones, about 50% recorded once. Trimming removed 4 bases from V and 4 bases from J; junction bases left unmatched: 3. CDR3 length: 13 residues. Germline assignment: CDR1 MNHEY and CDR2 SVGAGI. Material: PBMCs, obtained after 24 months of ibrutinib treatment. The genes are TRBV6-5 and TRBJ2-7, with 8 bases identical to TRBD1. This sequence originates from a human donor with chronic lymphocytic leukemia. In DNA form, the CDR3 reads TGTGCCAGCAGTTCCGGGACAGGTTACGAGCAGTACTTC. It codes for CASSSGTGYEQYF.